These 8 T cell receptor beta chains were all obtained from the same sample, sequenced in a study of technical replicates of blood from a handful of donors. Produced via immunoSEQ multiplex PCR; TCRdb's table is partial and in-frame only. The sample shows about 76,000 clones, roughly 92% of them seen only once. The source material was T cells isolated from PBMCs. These receptors were obtained from a human donor in good health.

This clone was observed once. The chain recombines TRBV7-9 with TRBJ2-2, with 7 bases aligning to TRBD1. V shed 0 bases, J shed 4 bases, and the junction held 8 bases outside the gene matches. Germline CDR1 SEHNR, CDR2 FQNEAQ (reference sequence). CDR3 size: 17 residues. CDR3: CASSLATGEWGTGELFF. CDR3 nucleotides: TGTGCCAGCAGCTTAGCAACAGGGGAATGGGGCACCGGGGAGCTGTTTTTT. Full variable domain (outside the CDR3, taken from reference TRBV7-9 and TRBJ2-2): DTGVSQNPRHKITKRGQNVTFRCDPISEHNRLYWYRQTLGQGPEFLTYFQNEAQLEKSRLLSDRFSAERPKGSFSTLEIQRTEQGDSAMYLCASSLATGEWGTGELFFGEGSRLTVL.

V usage is TRBV5-6 and J usage is TRBJ1-2; D is unresolved. The germline V gene encodes CDR1 SGHDT and CDR2 YYEEEE. This CDR3 spans 12 amino acids. Trimming left V 4 bases short and J 10 bases short, with 14 bases between. CDR3 region: CASSPRLDFYTF. DNA of the CDR3: TGTGCCAGCAGCCCCCGTTTGGACTTCTACACCTTC.

This chain joins TRBV7-3 and TRBJ1-1, with D maybe TRBD1 (6 bases). The V end was cut by 2 bases, the J end by 0 bases, with 13 bases between. CDR3 length: 16 residues. Germline CDR1 reads SGHTA; CDR2 reads FQGTGA. The CDR3 DNA reads as TGTGCCAGCAGCTTAGAGGGGGGGGTAATGAACACTGAAGCTTTCTTT. This encodes CASSLEGGVMNTEAFF.

V and J are TRBV15 and TRBJ2-5; possible D gene TRBD1, 6 bases. Trimming removed 1 base from V and 1 base from J, with 7 bases in between. The CDR3 spans 14 residues. Per germline, CDR1 LNHNV and CDR2 YYDKDF (reference sequence). The CDR3 reads CATSRAGAQETQYF. In DNA, the CDR3 is TGTGCCACCAGCAGAGCAGGGGCCCAAGAGACCCAGTACTTC.

The J gene is TRBJ1-1, the V gene TRBV6-1, with unresolved D. This CDR3 has 15 residues. With 0 bases removed from V and 4 bases from J, the gap between germline ends came to 12 bases. CDR1 and CDR2 from the germline V gene are MNHNS and SASEGT. The DNA of the CDR3 is TGTGCCAGCAGTGAAGCCATCCAGGCAGGCACTGAAGCTTTCTTT. This codes for CASSEAIQAGTEAFF.

This clone was detected once. This sequence joins TRBV7-2 and TRBJ2-3; a possible D gene is TRBD2 (6 bases). CDR1 SGHTA and CDR2 FQGNSA come from the germline V gene. CDR3 size: 15 residues. V gave up 0 bases and J gave up 0 bases, with 7 bases separating them. The CDR3 region is CASSLASGSTDTQYF. CDR3 bases: TGTGCCAGCAGCTTAGCTAGCGGAAGCACAGATACGCAGTATTTT.

The chain uses TRBV7-2 and TRBJ2-1; 9 nucleotides agree with TRBD1. V gave up 3 bases and J gave up 4 bases; unmatched junction bases: 7. The CDR3 length is 16 residues. Germline-derived CDR1 and CDR2 are SGHTA and FQGNSA. CDR3 in amino acids: CASSFSGTGPYNEQFF. The CDR3 region has the DNA TGTGCCAGCAGCTTCTCCGGGACAGGGCCTTACAATGAGCAGTTCTTC.

The chain is built from TRBV7-3 and TRBJ2-1; D remains ambiguous. The ends were cut back, 5 bases at V and 0 bases at J, with 11 bases in the middle. Germline V gene sequence: CDR1 SGHTA, CDR2 FQGTGA. The CDR3 contains 15 residues. The CDR3 region has the DNA TGTGCCAGCAGCACCCGCCGGAGCTCCTACAATGAGCAGTTCTTC. This gives the protein CASSTRRSSYNEQFF.